What follows are 8 T cell receptor beta chains derived from one specimen sequenced in a study of T-cell reconstitution after alpha-beta-depleted transplantation in children. Preparing the TCRbeta library involved the use of unique molecular identifiers. MiXCR was run by TCRdb on the PCR reads, yielding one entry per CDR3 protein. The table lists around 87,000 distinct CDR3 sequences, 6.5% to 8.5% of them singletons. The specimen was PBMCs from the stem cell graft donor, collected from the stem cell graft. Receptors were obtained from a human donor who donated a stem cell graft to a child with congenital amegakaryocytic thrombocytopenia.

This clonotype showed up many times. This sequence joins TRBV20-1 and TRBJ1-6; 9 bases map to TRBD1. From germline, CDR1 is DFQATT and CDR2 SNEGSKA (reference sequence). CDR3 length: 16 residues. V trimming: 1 base; J trimming: 7 bases; junction bases outside the gene matches: 8. In nucleotides, the CDR3 is TGCAGTGCTAGAGTATCGACCGGGACAGGGAATTCACCCCTCCACTTT. It encodes CSARVSTGTGNSPLHF.

This clonotype was seen many times. This CDR3 reads CASSSAAGTSGYEQYF. The CDR3 DNA sequence: TGTGCCAGCAGTTCTGCAGCCGGGACTAGCGGTTACGAGCAGTACTTC. V and J are TRBV6-5 and TRBJ2-7; 11 bases align to TRBD2. V trimming: 4 bases; J trimming: 4 bases; junction bases outside the gene matches: 9. CDR1 and CDR2 (germline): MNHEY, SVGAGI. The CDR3 consists of 16 residues.

Only a few counts were recorded for this clonotype. The gene calls are TRBV18 and TRBJ2-2; D gene unclear. This CDR3 comprises 13 residues. Trimming took off 2 bases at V and 0 bases at J, with 1 base between the two ends. Germline V gives CDR1 KGHSH, CDR2 LQKENI. Here the CDR3 reads CASSPANTGELFF. The CDR3 DNA reads TGTGCCAGCTCACCAGCGAACACCGGGGAGCTGTTTTTT.

This clonotype was found many times. The V and J genes are TRBV3-1 and TRBJ2-1; D might be TRBD1 or TRBD2, each matching 6 bases. Germline V gene sequence: CDR1 LGHDT, CDR2 YNNKEL (reference sequence). The CDR3 sequence is 15 residues long. V was pared by 8 bases and J by 5 bases, with 19 bases between. In nucleotides, the CDR3 is TGTGCCAGCTGCGCCCACGGGGGCGGGCACAATGAGCAGTTCTTC. Protein sequence: CASCAHGGGHNEQFF.

This clonotype appeared many times. The CDR3 bases are TGCAGCGTTGTCTACACTGAAGCTTTCTTT. It codes for CSVVYTEAFF. This chain connects TRBV29-1 to TRBJ1-1; D is uncertain. V was trimmed by 4 bases and J by 3 bases, leaving 3 bases between them. Germline assignment: CDR1 SQVTM and CDR2 ANQGSEA. This CDR3 has 10 amino acids.

The table lists this clonotype with many counts. The gene calls are TRBV7-2 and TRBJ2-2; D not certain. This CDR3 spans 12 amino acids. The V gene's germline CDR1 is SGHTA and CDR2 FQGNSA. The V gene lost 5 bases and the J gene lost 8 bases, with 9 bases spanning the gap. CDR3 sequence (DNA): TGTGCCAGCAGCCCCAGGCAGGGGGAGCTGTTTTTT. This sequence encodes CASSPRQGELFF.

This clonotype is judged medium-sized. CDR3 region: CSVVISIGELFF. CDR3 bases: TGCAGCGTTGTGATATCAATCGGGGAGCTGTTTTTT. The rearrangement uses TRBV29-1 and TRBJ2-2, with no clear D. CDR3 length equals 12 residues. Trimming cost V 4 bases and J 7 bases, with 10 bases left between them. Germline V lookup: CDR1 SQVTM, CDR2 ANQGSEA.

In this sample, this clonotype turned up many times. The rearrangement joins TRBV20-1 to TRBJ2-1; D is possibly TRBD2 (5 bases). Trimming stripped 3 bases from V and 8 bases from J, with 20 bases between. The CDR3 extends over 15 amino acids. Germline V gives CDR1 DFQATT, CDR2 SNEGSKA (reference sequence). For the CDR3, the DNA is TGCAGTGCTAGTTATACGGGGAGCGGCGTCTATGAGCAGTTCTTC. Amino acid sequence: CSASYTGSGVYEQFF.